This TCR beta chain is drawn from a study of blood T cell repertoires in COVID-19. Study-wide context: Acute and convalescent COVID-19 samples came from the United States, Italy and Spain. Sources were T cells, B-cell-depleted T cells, or PBMCs; the material itself was cDNA or gDNA.

Seattle patients were enrolled while actively infected and followed longitudinally. With 6 bases removed from V and 6 bases from J, the gap between germline ends came to 15 bases. This CDR3 has 14 residues. Germline values: CDR1 MDHEN, CDR2 SYDVKM. Authors' processing steps: Estimates of nucleated cell counts were drawn from the amplification of reference gene primers. Clones were read by immunoSEQ multiplex PCR, and TCRdb kept only the in-frame ones, dropping some. V and J calls and clone size are given by that table; D and trimming were obtained from the DNA. The table includes about 130,000 clones, roughly 77% detected once.

The source is a woman in her 70s with COVID-19, enrolled during active disease. V is TRBV28 and J is TRBJ1-5; the D is unclear. Specimen: peripheral blood. The CDR3: CASRPRRGIQPQHF. The CDR3 DNA reads TGTGCCAGCAGACCTAGACGGGGAATTCAGCCCCAGCATTTT.